Below, 27 T cell receptor beta chains from the same sample are listed, as sequenced in a study of cytomegalovirus exposure and HLA in healthy donors. Sequencing was performed with immunoSEQ multiplex PCR; in TCRdb, only in-frame clones are kept and a portion is missing. The sample carries tens of thousands of clones, 80% to 95% recorded once. Sequenced material: PBMCs. These receptor sequences come from a woman aged 25 to 45 in good health and CMV-seronegative.

In regard to this clone: Other DNA sequences in this sample translate to the same CDR3. V gene TRBV5-1 combines with J gene TRBJ2-1, with 10 bases fitting TRBD2. V gave up 4 bases and J gave up 3 bases; unmatched junction bases: 4. The CDR3 has 15 residues. CDR1 is SGHRS and CDR2 is YFSETQ in the germline V gene. The CDR3 nucleotides are TGCGCCAGCAGCCTAACTAGCGGGGTCTACAATGAGCAGTTCTTC. Translating it yields CASSLTSGVYNEQFF.

The rearrangement uses TRBV4-1 and TRBJ2-3; 8 positions agree with TRBD2. This CDR3 has 14 amino acids. In germline, CDR1 is MGHRA, CDR2 YSYEKL. The V and J ends lost 6 bases and 4 bases, in that order; junction bases with no gene match: 6. DNA of the CDR3: TGCGCCAGCAGAGCAGCGGGAGCCGCAGATACGCAGTATTTT. It specifies CASRAAGAADTQYF.

The chain is built from TRBV7-6 and TRBJ2-1; D might be TRBD1 (5 bases). The CDR3 is made up of 13 amino acids. The V end lost 5 bases, the J end lost 8 bases, and 13 bases lay between the germline ends. Germline lookup yields CDR1 SGHVS and CDR2 FNYEAQ. In DNA, the CDR3 is TGTGCCAGCAGCCCAAACCTGGGGCATGAGCAGTTCTTC. Translating gives CASSPNLGHEQFF.

V gene TRBV27 combines with J gene TRBJ2-3, with D possibly TRBD1 on 6 matching bases. The CDR3 consists of 15 residues. The ends were cut back, 3 bases at V and 5 bases at J, with 15 bases in the middle. Looked up from germline, CDR1 is MNHEY and CDR2 is SMNVEV (reference sequence). The DNA for the CDR3 is TGTGCCAGCAGTTTCCTTAGGACAGCTCTAGATACGCAGTATTTT. Protein: CASSFLRTALDTQYF.

This chain uses TRBV6-5 with TRBJ2-7, with 11 bases lining up with TRBD2. The CDR3 contains 14 residues. Trimming cost V 7 bases and J 3 bases; bases outside gene matches: 5. Germline values: CDR1 MNHEY, CDR2 SVGAGI. The CDR3 loop reads CASTPSGRHYEQYF. DNA for the CDR3: TGTGCCAGCACCCCTAGCGGGAGGCACTACGAGCAGTACTTC.

V usage is TRBV27 and J usage is TRBJ2-1; 9 bases are shared with TRBD1. V shed 4 bases and J 7 bases; nucleotides not matched to a gene: 5. Per germline, CDR1 MNHEY and CDR2 SMNVEV (reference sequence). This CDR3 spans 14 amino acids. The CDR3 DNA sequence: TGTGCCAGCAGTTACCTGGACAGGGGTAATGAGCAGTTCTTC. Translation gives CASSYLDRGNEQFF.

This rearrangement joins TRBV30 to TRBJ2-5; the D is unclear. The CDR3 runs to 11 residues. The ends were cut back, 3 bases at V and 4 bases at J, with 6 bases in the middle. Germline CDR1 GTSNPN, CDR2 SVGIG (reference sequence). The CDR3 region is CAWSLRETQYF. The CDR3 bases are TGTGCCTGGAGCCTCAGAGAGACCCAGTACTTC.

This sequence joins TRBV7-2 and TRBJ1-2; 8 positions match TRBD1. Germline V gives CDR1 SGHTA, CDR2 FQGNSA. After removal of 1 base from V and 3 bases from J, the junction contained 4 bases not matched to a gene. This CDR3 is 15 amino acids long. CDR3 nucleotide sequence: TGTGCCAGCAGCTTAGGGGACAGGAGAGACTATGGCTACACCTTC. Amino acid sequence: CASSLGDRRDYGYTF.

The chain carries TRBV5-1 and TRBJ2-2; 8 nucleotides agree with TRBD1. V was pared by 4 bases and J by 1 base, with 6 bases of the junction left unmatched. Germline V gene data show CDR1 as SGHRS and CDR2 as YFSETQ. This CDR3 comprises 16 residues. The CDR3 coding sequence is TGCGCCAGCAGCGTCCAGGGGGCCCGGAACACCGGGGAGCTGTTTTTT. Translating gives CASSVQGARNTGELFF.

The chain combines TRBV4-3 with TRBJ1-2; TRBD1 is a possible D gene (6 bases). Deletions cut 1 base from V and 6 bases from J, with 15 bases between. CDR1 LGHNA and CDR2 YSLEER come from the germline V gene. This CDR3 comprises 15 residues. The CDR3 DNA sequence: TGCGCCAGCAGCCAAGGACAGGCCACAGGAGATGGCTACACCTTC. It specifies CASSQGQATGDGYTF.

The chain has TRBV9 and TRBJ1-2; possibly TRBD1 for D (5 bases). The germline V and J ends were trimmed by 3 bases and 2 bases, with 23 bases remaining between them. Germline V gene lookup returns CDR1 SGDLS and CDR2 YYNGEE. This CDR3 is built from 18 residues. The CDR3 protein is CASSADRGEGKGNYGYTF. Here the CDR3 DNA reads TGTGCCAGCAGCGCGGACCGGGGGGAGGGTAAGGGGAACTATGGCTACACCTTC. The complete variable domain, with remaining parts taken from reference TRBV9 and TRBJ1-2, reads DSGVTQTPKHLITATGQRVTLRCSPRSGDLSVYWYQQSLDQGLQFLIQYYNGEERAKGNILERFSAQQFPDLHSELNLSSLELGDSALYFCASSADRGEGKGNYGYTFGSGTRLTVV.

The rearrangement joins TRBV18 to TRBJ1-1, with TRBD1 matching over 10 bases. This CDR3 spans 15 amino acids. Germline loops: CDR1 KGHSH, CDR2 LQKENI. The junction had 4 bases not matched to a gene; V was cut back by 5 bases and J by 1 base. CDR3 DNA: TGTGCCAGCTCATTCCGGGACAGGGGGAACACTGAAGCTTTCTTT. This sequence encodes CASSFRDRGNTEAFF.

This rearrangement joins TRBV5-6 to TRBJ2-7; 9 bases line up with TRBD1. The CDR3 spans 15 residues. CDR1 SGHDT and CDR2 YYEEEE come from the germline V gene. V shed 3 bases, J shed 2 bases, and the junction held 6 bases outside the gene matches. CDR3 region: CASSYGTGRTYEQYF. As DNA, the CDR3 is TGTGCCAGCAGCTACGGGACAGGGAGGACCTACGAGCAGTACTTC.

J is TRBJ1-1 and V is TRBV5-1, with TRBD1 as a possible D gene (6 bases). This CDR3 has 16 residues. V lost 0 bases and J lost 2, with 14 bases in between. Per germline, CDR1 SGHRS and CDR2 YFSETQ. The CDR3 nucleotides read TGCGCCAGCAGCTTGGGGCGTACAGGGTACAACACTGAAGCTTTCTTT. It codes for CASSLGRTGYNTEAFF.

V and J are TRBV27 and TRBJ2-7, with a possible D match to TRBD1 (6 bases). Trimming pared 3 bases from V and 7 bases from J, leaving 16 bases between. This CDR3 is 14 amino acids long. Germline lookup yields CDR1 MNHEY and CDR2 SMNVEV (reference sequence). CDR3 region: CASSLFRGMKEQYF. The CDR3 DNA reads as TGTGCCAGCAGTTTGTTCAGGGGCATGAAAGAGCAGTACTTC.

J is TRBJ2-1 and V is TRBV7-8; TRBD2 aligns across 10 bases. The ends lost 5 bases at V and 5 bases at J; junction bases unmatched: 9. Germline assignment: CDR1 SGHVS and CDR2 FQNEAQ. The CDR3 contains 16 residues. The DNA of the CDR3 is TGTGCCAGCAGCCGAATAAGCGGGGGGGGGAACAATGAGCAGTTCTTC. Translation gives CASSRISGGGNNEQFF.

This clone was seen only once. The chain has TRBV7-3 and TRBJ2-4; 12 bases align to TRBD2. The germline V gene has CDR1 SGHTA and CDR2 FQGTGA. V dropped 5 bases and J dropped 8; count of bases not matched to a gene: 7. The CDR3 is 15 amino acids. The CDR3 DNA follows: TGTGCCAGCAGCGTTTCTAGCGGGGGGGCGGACATTCAGTACTTC. The encoded protein is CASSVSSGGADIQYF.

This rearrangement joins TRBV10-3 to TRBJ1-1, with TRBD1 as a possible D gene (5 bases). The CDR3 totals 13 residues. V gave up 9 bases and J gave up 0 bases, with 11 bases separating them. In germline, CDR1 is ENHRY, CDR2 SYGVKD. CDR3 sequence (DNA): TGTGCCATTTCGACAGCCATGAACACTGAAGCTTTCTTT. This sequence encodes CAISTAMNTEAFF.

J is TRBJ2-5 and V is TRBV2; D possibly corresponds to TRBD2 (6 bases). The V gene lost 5 bases and the J gene lost 5 bases, with 21 bases spanning the gap. Germline assignment: CDR1 SNHLY and CDR2 FYNNEI. The CDR3 sequence is 16 residues long. The CDR3 protein is CASSFRRLVGVETQYF. The CDR3 DNA sequence: TGTGCCAGCAGTTTTCGTCGACTAGTGGGGGTGGAGACCCAGTACTTC.

The chain couples TRBV19 to TRBJ2-1; maybe TRBD2 (5 bases). The CDR3 runs 15 residues. The V end was cut by 10 bases, the J end by 0 bases, with 16 bases between. The germline V gene has CDR1 LNHDA and CDR2 SQIVND (reference sequence). The CDR3 sequence: CATTEGLSSYNEQFF. CDR3 DNA sequence: TGTGCCACCACTGAGGGTCTTAGCTCCTACAATGAGCAGTTCTTC.

This sequence joins TRBV7-9 and TRBJ1-2; maybe TRBD1 (5 bases). Trimming removed 4 bases from V and 4 bases from J, with 10 bases in between. Germline loops: CDR1 SEHNR, CDR2 FQNEAQ (reference sequence). This CDR3 is built from 13 residues. The CDR3 DNA is TGTGCCAGCAGCTACTCAGGGTCCTATGGCTACACCTTC. It encodes CASSYSGSYGYTF.

The chain carries TRBV19 and TRBJ2-4, with TRBD1 matching 8 bases. This CDR3 has 16 amino acids. The J segment lost 0 bases and the V segment lost 5 bases, leaving 6 bases of the junction unmatched. Germline values: CDR1 LNHDA, CDR2 SQIVND (reference sequence). DNA for the CDR3: TGTGCCAGTAGTCCGTCAGGGGGCTTAGCCAAAAACATTCAGTACTTC. Encoded protein: CASSPSGGLAKNIQYF.

The chain has TRBV5-1 and TRBJ1-1; 10 bases match TRBD1. The germline gives CDR1 SGHRS, CDR2 YFSETQ. The length of the CDR3 is 17 residues. Trimming removed 2 bases from V and 4 bases from J; junction bases left unmatched: 11. The CDR3: CASSLGGTGVLGTEAFF. CDR3 bases: TGCGCCAGCAGCTTAGGTGGGACAGGGGTTTTGGGCACTGAAGCTTTCTTT.

The V call is TRBV19, the J call TRBJ1-4; D gene ambiguous. There are 15 residues in the CDR3. Germline assignment: CDR1 LNHDA and CDR2 SQIVND (reference sequence). V gave up 3 bases and J gave up 4 bases, with 12 bases separating them. The CDR3 nucleotides read TGTGCCAGTAGTATCCTACAGACGGATAATGAAAAACTGTTTTTT. Its translation: CASSILQTDNEKLFF. Drawing the rest from reference TRBV19 and TRBJ1-4, the complete variable domain is DGGITQSPKYLFRKEGQNVTLSCEQNLNHDAMYWYRQDPGQGLRLIYYSQIVNDFQKGDIAEGYSVSREKKESFPLTVTSAQKNPTAFYLCASSILQTDNEKLFFGSGTQLSVL.

The J gene is TRBJ1-2, the V gene TRBV9; 7 positions agree with TRBD1. Germline V CDR1 and CDR2: SGDLS, YYNGEE. With V trimmed by 3 bases and J by 4 bases, 3 bases remained unmatched. The CDR3 consists of 13 residues. For the CDR3, the DNA is TGTGCCAGCAGCGCACAGGGGATCTATGGCTACACCTTC. Amino acid sequence: CASSAQGIYGYTF.

The V gene is TRBV5-1, the J gene TRBJ2-3; 12 nucleotides agree with TRBD2. There are 17 residues in the CDR3. The germline gives CDR1 SGHRS, CDR2 YFSETQ. With V trimmed by 4 bases and J by 6 bases, 12 bases remained unmatched. The CDR3 spells CASSPGLAGRAVDTQYF. CDR3 bases: TGCGCCAGCAGCCCTGGACTAGCGGGAAGGGCTGTGGATACGCAGTATTTT.

J is TRBJ2-1 and V is TRBV11-2; TRBD2 might be the D (5 bases). This CDR3 is built from 11 residues. Germline V lookup: CDR1 SGHAT, CDR2 FQNNGV. V lost 3 bases and J lost 14, with 11 bases in between. CDR3 DNA sequence: TGTGCCAGCAGCTTTAAGAGGGTAGAGTTCTTC. Its translation: CASSFKRVEFF.